This TCR beta chain originates from a study of spatial heterogeneity in lung cancer. This clonotype was observed a handful of times. Its matching antigen is unknown. TCR cDNA molecules each carried a unique molecular identifier. TCRdb itself ran the 5' RACE reads through MiXCR, one entry per CDR3 protein. The table includes about 26,000 distinct CDR3 sequences, roughly 13% detected once. Findings and limits, study-wide: The appearance of ubiquitous expanded tumor TCRs in blood was greater at resection than follow-up.

The CDR3 covers 15 residues. V lost 5 bases to trimming and J lost 4 bases; unmatched junction nucleotides: 6. Germline CDR1 is SGHVS and CDR2 is FQNEAQ. Time point: sample taken at primary tumor resection. Extraction of whole RNA from tumor, nontumor lung or frozen PBMC preceded unsorted sequencing. This sequence was found in a female donor with early-stage non-small cell lung cancer. The gene calls are TRBV7-8 and TRBJ2-1; TRBD1 agrees at 9 bases. The sample in question was PBMCs, obtained at surgery. The CDR3 DNA sequence: TGTGCCAGCAGCCCCCGGGACAGGGTTTACAATGAGCAGTTCTTC. As protein: CASSPRDRVYNEQFF.